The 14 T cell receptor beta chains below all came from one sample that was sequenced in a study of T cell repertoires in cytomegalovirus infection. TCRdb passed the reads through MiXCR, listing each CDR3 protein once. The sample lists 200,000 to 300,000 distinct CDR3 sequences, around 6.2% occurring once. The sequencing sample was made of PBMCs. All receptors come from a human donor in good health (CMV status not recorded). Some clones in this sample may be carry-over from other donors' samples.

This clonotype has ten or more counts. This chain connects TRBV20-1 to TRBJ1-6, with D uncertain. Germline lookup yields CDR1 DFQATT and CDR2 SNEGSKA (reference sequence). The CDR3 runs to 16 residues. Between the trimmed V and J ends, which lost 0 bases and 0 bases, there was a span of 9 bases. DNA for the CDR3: TGCAGTGCTAGAGATTCGGGGAGCTCCTATAATTCACCCCTCCACTTT. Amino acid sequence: CSARDSGSSYNSPLHF.

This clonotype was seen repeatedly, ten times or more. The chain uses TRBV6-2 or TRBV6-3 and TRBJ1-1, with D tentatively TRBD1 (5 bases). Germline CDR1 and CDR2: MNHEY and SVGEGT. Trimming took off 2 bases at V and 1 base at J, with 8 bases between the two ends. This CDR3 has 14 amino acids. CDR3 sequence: CASSYSDRNTEAFF. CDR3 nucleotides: TGTGCCAGCAGTTACAGCGACAGGAACACTGAAGCTTTCTTT.

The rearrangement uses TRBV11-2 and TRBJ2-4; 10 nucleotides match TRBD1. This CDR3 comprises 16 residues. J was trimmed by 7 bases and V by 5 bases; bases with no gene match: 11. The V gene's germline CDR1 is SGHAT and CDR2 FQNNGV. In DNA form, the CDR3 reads TGTGCCAGCAGCCCCAGCCCGGGACAGGGGAACAACATTCAGTACTTC. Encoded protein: CASSPSPGQGNNIQYF.

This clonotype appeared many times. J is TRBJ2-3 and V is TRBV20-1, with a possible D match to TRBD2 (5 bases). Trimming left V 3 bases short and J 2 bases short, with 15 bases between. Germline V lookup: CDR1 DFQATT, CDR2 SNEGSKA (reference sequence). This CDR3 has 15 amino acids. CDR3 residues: CSASILAVSTDTQYF. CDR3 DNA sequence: TGCAGTGCTAGTATCCTAGCCGTTTCCACAGATACGCAGTATTTT.

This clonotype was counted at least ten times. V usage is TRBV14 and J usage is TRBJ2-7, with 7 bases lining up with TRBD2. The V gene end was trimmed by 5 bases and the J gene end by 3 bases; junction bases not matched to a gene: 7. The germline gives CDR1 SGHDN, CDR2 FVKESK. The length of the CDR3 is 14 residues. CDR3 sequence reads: CASSGEGLLYEQYF. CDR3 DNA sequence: TGTGCCAGCAGCGGCGAGGGACTACTCTACGAGCAGTACTTC. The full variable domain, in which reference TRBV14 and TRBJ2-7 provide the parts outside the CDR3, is EAGVTQFPSHSVIEKGQTVTLRCDPISGHDNLYWYRRVMGKEIKFLLHFVKESKQDESGMPNNRFLAERTGGTYSTLKVQPAELEDSGVYFCASSGEGLLYEQYFGPGTRLTVT.

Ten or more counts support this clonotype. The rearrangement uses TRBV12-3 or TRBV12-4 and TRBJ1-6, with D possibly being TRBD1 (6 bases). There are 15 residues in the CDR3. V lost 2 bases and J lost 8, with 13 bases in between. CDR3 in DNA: TGTGCCAGCAGTTTATCCCGCAGGGGAGATTCACCCCTCCACTTT. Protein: CASSLSRRGDSPLHF.

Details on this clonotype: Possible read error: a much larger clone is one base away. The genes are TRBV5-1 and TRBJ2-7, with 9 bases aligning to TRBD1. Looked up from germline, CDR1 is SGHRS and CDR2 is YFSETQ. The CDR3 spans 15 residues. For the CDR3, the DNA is TGCGCCGGCAGGACAGGGGACATAGGTACCTACGAGCAGTACTTC. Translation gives CAGRTGDIGTYEQYF.

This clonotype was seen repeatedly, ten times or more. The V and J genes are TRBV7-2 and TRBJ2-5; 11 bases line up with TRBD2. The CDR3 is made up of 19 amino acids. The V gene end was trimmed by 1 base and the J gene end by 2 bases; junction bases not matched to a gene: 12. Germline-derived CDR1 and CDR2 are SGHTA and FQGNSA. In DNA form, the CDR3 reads TGTGCCAGCAGCTTAGTCGATCGTATCAGACTAGCGGGGCAAGAGACCCAGTACTTC. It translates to CASSLVDRIRLAGQETQYF.

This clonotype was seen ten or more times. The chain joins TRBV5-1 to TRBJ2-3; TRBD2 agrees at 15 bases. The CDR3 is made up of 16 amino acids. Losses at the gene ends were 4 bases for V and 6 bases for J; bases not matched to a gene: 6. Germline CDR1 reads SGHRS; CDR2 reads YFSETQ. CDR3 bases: TGCGCCAGCAGCACGGGACTAGCGGGGGGCGGGGATACGCAGTATTTT. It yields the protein CASSTGLAGGGDTQYF.

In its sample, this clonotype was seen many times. CDR3 amino acids: CASSLGGQSTDTQYF. In DNA, the CDR3 is TGCGCCAGCAGCTTGGGGGGACAGAGCACAGATACGCAGTATTTT. The chain combines TRBV5-1 with TRBJ2-3, with TRBD1 identical over 7 bases. This CDR3 has 15 residues. J gave up 0 bases and V 0 bases, and 1 base lay outside the gene matches. The germline V gene encodes CDR1 SGHRS and CDR2 YFSETQ.

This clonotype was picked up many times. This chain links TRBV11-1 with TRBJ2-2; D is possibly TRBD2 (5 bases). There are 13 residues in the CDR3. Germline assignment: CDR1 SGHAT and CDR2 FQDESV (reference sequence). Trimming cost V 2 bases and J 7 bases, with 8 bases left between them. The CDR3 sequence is CASSLTRIGELFF. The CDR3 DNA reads TGTGCCAGCAGCTTAACTAGGATCGGGGAGCTGTTTTTT.

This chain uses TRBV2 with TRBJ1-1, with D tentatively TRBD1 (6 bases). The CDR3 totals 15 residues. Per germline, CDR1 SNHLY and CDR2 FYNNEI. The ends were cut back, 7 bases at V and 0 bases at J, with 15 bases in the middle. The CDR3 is CASKVGGGLNTEAFF. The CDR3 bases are TGTGCCAGCAAGGTCGGGGGCGGGCTGAACACTGAAGCTTTCTTT.

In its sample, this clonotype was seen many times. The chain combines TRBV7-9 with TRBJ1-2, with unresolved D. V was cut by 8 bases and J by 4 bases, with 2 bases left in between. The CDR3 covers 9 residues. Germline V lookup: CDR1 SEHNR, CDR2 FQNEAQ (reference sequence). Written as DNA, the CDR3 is TGTGCCAGCGGCTATGGCTACACCTTC. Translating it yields CASGYGYTF.

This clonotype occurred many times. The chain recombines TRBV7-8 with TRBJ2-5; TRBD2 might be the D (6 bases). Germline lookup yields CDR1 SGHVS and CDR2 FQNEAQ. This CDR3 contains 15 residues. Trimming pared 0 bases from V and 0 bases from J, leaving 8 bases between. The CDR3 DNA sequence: TGTGCCAGCAGCTTAGCGAGGGACTACCAAGAGACCCAGTACTTC. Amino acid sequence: CASSLARDYQETQYF. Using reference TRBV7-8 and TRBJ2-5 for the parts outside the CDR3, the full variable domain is GAGVSQSPRYKVAKRGQDVALRCDPISGHVSLFWYQQALGQGPEFLTYFQNEAQLDKSGLPSDRFFAERPEGSVSTLKIQRTQQEDSAVYLCASSLARDYQETQYFGPGTRLLVL.